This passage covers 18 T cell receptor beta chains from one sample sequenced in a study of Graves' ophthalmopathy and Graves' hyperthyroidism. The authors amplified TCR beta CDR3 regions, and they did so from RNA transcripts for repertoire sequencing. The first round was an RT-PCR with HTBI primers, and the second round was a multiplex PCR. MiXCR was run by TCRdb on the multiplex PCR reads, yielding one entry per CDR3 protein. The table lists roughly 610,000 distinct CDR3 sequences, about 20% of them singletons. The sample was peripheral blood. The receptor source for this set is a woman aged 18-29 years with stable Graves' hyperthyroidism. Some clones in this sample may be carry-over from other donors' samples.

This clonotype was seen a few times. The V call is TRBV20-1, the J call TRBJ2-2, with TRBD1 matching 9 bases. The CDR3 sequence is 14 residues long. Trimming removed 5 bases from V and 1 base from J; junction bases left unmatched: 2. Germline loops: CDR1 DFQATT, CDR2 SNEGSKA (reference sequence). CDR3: CSALGQGNTGELFF. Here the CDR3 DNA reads TGCAGTGCTTTGGGACAGGGGAACACCGGGGAGCTGTTTTTT.

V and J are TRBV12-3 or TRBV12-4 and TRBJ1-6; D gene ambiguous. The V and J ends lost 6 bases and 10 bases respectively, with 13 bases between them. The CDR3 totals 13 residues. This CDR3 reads CASSFGIGSPLHF. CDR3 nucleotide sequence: TGTGCCAGCAGCTTCGGCATTGGCTCACCCCTCCACTTT.

The CDR3, as DNA: TGTGCCAGCAGCGCGGGGGTTAGGGGCAATCAGCCCCAGCATTTT. It codes for CASSAGVRGNQPQHF. The chain joins TRBV9 to TRBJ1-5, with TRBD1 as a possible D gene (5 bases). Germline V gene sequence: CDR1 SGDLS, CDR2 YYNGEE. The CDR3 loop spans 15 amino acids. V lost 3 bases, J lost 2 bases, and 12 bases lay in between.

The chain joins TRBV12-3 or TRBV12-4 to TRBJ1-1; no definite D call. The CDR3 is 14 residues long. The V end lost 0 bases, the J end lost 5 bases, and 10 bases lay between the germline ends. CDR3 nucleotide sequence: TGTGCCAGCAGTTTAGCAGAAAGTGGGACTGAAGCTTTCTTT. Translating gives CASSLAESGTEAFF.

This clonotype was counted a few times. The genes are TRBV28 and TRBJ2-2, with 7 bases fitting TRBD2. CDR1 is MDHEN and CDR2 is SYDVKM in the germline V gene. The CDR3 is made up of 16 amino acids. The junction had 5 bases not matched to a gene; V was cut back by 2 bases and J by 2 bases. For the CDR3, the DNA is TGTGCCAGCAGTTTAATCGCTAGCGGTAACACCGGGGAGCTGTTTTTT. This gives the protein CASSLIASGNTGELFF.

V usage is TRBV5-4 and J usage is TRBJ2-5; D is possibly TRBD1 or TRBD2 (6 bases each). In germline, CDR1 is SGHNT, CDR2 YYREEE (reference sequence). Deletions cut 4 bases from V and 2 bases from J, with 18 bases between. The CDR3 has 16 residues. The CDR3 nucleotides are TGTGCCAGCAGCCCCAGGGGCGGGGCGGGTCAAGAGACCCAGTACTTC. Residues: CASSPRGGAGQETQYF. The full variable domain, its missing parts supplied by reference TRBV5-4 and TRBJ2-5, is ETGVTQSPTHLIKTRGQQVTLRCSSQSGHNTVSWYQQALGQGPQFIFQYYREEENGRGNFPPRFSGLQFPNYSSELNVNALELDDSALYLCASSPRGGAGQETQYFGPGTRLLVL.

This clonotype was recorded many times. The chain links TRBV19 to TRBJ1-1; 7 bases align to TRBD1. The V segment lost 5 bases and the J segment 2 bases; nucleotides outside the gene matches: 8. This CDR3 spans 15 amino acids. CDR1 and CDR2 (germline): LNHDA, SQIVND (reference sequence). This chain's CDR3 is CASSPHRGSNTEAFF. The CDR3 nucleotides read TGTGCCAGTAGTCCTCACAGGGGTTCAAACACTGAAGCTTTCTTT.

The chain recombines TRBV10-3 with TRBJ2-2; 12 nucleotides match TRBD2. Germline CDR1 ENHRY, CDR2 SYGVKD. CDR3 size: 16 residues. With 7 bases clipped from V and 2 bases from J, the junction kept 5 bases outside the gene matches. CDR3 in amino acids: CAIMRTSGVNTGELFF. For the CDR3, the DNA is TGTGCCATCATGCGGACTAGCGGGGTTAACACCGGGGAGCTGTTTTTT.

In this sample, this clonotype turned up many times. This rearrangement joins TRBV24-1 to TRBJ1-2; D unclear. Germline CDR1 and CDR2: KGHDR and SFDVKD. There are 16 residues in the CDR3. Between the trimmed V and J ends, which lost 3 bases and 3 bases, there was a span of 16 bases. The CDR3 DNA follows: TGTGCCACCAGTGATCTCCTGAGGCCGGCGGACTATGGCTACACCTTC. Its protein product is CATSDLLRPADYGYTF.

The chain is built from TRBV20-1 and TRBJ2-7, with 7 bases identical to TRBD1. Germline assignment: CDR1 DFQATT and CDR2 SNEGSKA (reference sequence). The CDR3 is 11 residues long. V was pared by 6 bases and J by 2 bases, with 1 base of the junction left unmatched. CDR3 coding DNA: TGCAGTGCCGACAGGGCCTACGAGCAGTACTTC. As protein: CSADRAYEQYF.

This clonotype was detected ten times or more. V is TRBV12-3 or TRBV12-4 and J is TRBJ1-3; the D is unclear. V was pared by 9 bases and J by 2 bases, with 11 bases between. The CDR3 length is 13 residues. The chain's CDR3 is CASSSPAGNTIYF. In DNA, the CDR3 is TGTGCCAGTTCATCTCCGGCTGGAAACACCATATATTTT.

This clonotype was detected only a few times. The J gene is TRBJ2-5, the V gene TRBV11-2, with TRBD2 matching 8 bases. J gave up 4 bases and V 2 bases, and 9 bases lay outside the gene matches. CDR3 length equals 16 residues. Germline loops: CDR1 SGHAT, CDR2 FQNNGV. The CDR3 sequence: CASSLREGGGTETQYF. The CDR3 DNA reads TGTGCCAGCAGCTTAAGGGAGGGCGGGGGGACAGAGACCCAGTACTTC.

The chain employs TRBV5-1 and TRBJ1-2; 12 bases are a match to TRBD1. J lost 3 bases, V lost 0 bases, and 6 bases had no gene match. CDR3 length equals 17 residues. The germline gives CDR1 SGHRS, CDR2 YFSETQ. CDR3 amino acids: CASSLGDRGRFHYGYTF. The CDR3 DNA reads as TGCGCCAGCAGCTTGGGGGACAGGGGGCGTTTTCACTATGGCTACACCTTC.

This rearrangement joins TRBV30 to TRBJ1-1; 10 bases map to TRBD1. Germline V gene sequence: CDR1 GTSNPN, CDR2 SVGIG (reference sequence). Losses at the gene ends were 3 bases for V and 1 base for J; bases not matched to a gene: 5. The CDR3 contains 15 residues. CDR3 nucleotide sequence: TGTGCCTGGAGGGACCGGGACAGGGGGAACACTGAAGCTTTCTTT. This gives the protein CAWRDRDRGNTEAFF. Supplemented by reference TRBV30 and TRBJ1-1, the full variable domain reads SQTIHQWPATLVQPVGSPLSLECTVEGTSNPNLYWYRQAAGRGLQLLFYSVGIGQISSEVPQNLSASRPQDRQFILSSKKLLLSDSGFYLCAWRDRDRGNTEAFFGQGTRLTVV.

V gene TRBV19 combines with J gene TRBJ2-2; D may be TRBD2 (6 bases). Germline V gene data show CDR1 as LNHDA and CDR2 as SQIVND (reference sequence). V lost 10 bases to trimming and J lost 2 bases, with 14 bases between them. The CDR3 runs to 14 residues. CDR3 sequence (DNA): TGTGCCACCGCGGGGTGGAGTAACACCGGGGAGCTGTTTTTT. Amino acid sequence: CATAGWSNTGELFF. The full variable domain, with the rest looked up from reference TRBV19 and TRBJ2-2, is DGGITQSPKYLFRKEGQNVTLSCEQNLNHDAMYWYRQDPGQGLRLIYYSQIVNDFQKGDIAEGYSVSREKKESFPLTVTSAQKNPTAFYLCATAGWSNTGELFFGEGSRLTVL.

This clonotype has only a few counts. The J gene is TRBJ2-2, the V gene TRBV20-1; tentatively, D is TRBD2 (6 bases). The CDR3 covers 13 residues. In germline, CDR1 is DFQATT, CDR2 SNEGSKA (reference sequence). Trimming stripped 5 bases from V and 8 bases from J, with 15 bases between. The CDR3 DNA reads TGCAGTGCTCGTCCAGGAGGGGCTGGGGAGCTGTTTTTT. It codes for CSARPGGAGELFF.

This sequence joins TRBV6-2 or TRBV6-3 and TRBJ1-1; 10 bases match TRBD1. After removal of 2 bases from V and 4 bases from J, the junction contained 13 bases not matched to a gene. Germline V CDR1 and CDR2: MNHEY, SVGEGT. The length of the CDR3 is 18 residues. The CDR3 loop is CASSYRTRTGGYATEAFF. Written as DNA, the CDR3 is TGTGCCAGCAGTTACCGAACAAGGACAGGGGGATATGCCACTGAAGCTTTCTTT.

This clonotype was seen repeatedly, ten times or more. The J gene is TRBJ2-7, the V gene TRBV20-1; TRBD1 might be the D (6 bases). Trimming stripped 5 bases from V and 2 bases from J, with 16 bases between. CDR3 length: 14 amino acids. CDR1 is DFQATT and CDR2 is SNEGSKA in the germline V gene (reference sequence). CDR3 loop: CSAAPGTRTYEQYF. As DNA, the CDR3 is TGCAGTGCTGCCCCTGGGACAAGAACCTACGAGCAGTACTTC.